This T cell receptor beta chain was identified in a study of monozygotic twins with inflammatory bowel disease. Study outcomes and limitations: Any single strong signal or clonotype tied to IBD lacked support.

CDR3 size: 16 residues. Germline V gene data show CDR1 as SGHTA and CDR2 as FQGNSA. Concerning this clonotype itself: Its antigen is unidentified.

TCRdb reprocessed the 5' RACE reads and stores each CDR3 protein as one record, lacking DNA. The specimen's table records more than 110,000 distinct CDR3 sequences. This sequence joins TRBV7-2 and TRBJ2-1; checking the TCRdb D call of TRBD2 is not possible without DNA. Material: blood. The sequence derives from a human donor with ulcerative colitis or Crohn's disease, or a healthy co-twin of an affected twin (not recorded which). This CDR3 reads CASSGEGLAGSNEQFF.